This TCR beta chain was obtained from a study of T-cell memory formation after mild COVID-19. Trimming cost V 4 bases and J 8 bases, with 12 bases left between them. CDR1 and CDR2 from the germline V gene are MGHRA and YSYEKL. This CDR3 region has 13 residues. Study-wide findings and caveats: CM and EM subsets held most contracting CD4+ clones; EMRA held CD8+ ones. Cross-reactive memory seemingly joined, as some responding clones were found in pre-infection memory.

Worth noting for this clonotype: Its antigen is not known.

5'RACE primed at constant segments yielded TCR alpha and TCR beta cDNA libraries bearing sample barcodes and UMIs. TCRdb redid the calling of the 5' RACE reads with MiXCR, one entry per CDR3 protein. In the table there are tens of thousands of distinct CDR3 sequences, under 7.5% of which are singletons. The TCR was taken from a man between 18 and 29 years old who had mild COVID-19 (a few samples of this study predate the infection). Cell type and time point are not known. The specimen sequenced was PBMCs or a T cell subset sorted from them (not recorded which). V and J are TRBV4-1 and TRBJ1-3; D might be TRBD1 (5 bases). The CDR3 loop reads CASSLRLGDTIYF. CDR3 bases: TGCGCCAGCAGCCTCCGATTGGGGGACACCATATATTTT.